This record concerns one T cell receptor (beta chain) sequence. The target of this receptor is not known. Per-base quality was not reported, and no clone a single base away is much larger than it. The data are from a study of T cell responses to AZD1222 COVID-19 vaccine (dated by TCRdb to about 2021). Regarding the research as a whole: A total of over 230 trial participants underwent TCR sequencing, of whom some 210 received two doses of AZD1222 and about 25 received two doses of the MenACWY control vaccine. Trial participants were enrolled by age into 18-55, 56-69 and 70-plus year subgroups, with about 150, 28 and 57 TCR-sequenced participants respectively.

The CDR3 regions of human TCRbeta chains were analyzed by immunosequencing. As for how the authors treated the data: TCRs in the repertoires were matched against a reference library of SARS-CoV-2-specific TCRs that had been generated with the MIRA antigen-specificity platform. Breadth was defined as the fraction of unique TCRs that were SARS-CoV-2-associated. Depth was defined as the fraction of total T cells that were SARS-CoV-2-associated. Each spike-specific TCR was assigned to its reactive spike region and to a CD4 or CD8 class using the MIRA data. Log10-transformed breadth and depth values were compared by one-way ANOVA with Sidak's multiple comparisons tests. TCRdb took this table from immuneACCESS and kept in-frame rearrangements with V and J called. Such tables lack part of the clones; where checked against another copy, unresolved V genes explain under half of the gap, and the rest is unexplained. V and J calls and clone size come straight from that table; D and trimming were deduced from the DNA. Present in this sample are 120,000 or so clones, more than 70% of which were seen just once. The ten largest clones take up roughly 4% of the sample.

V is cut back by 5 bases and J by 4 bases, with 12 bases in the junction unmatched. Spanning cysteine to phenylalanine, the CDR3 consists of 16 amino acids. Only the CDR3 DNA is retained, 48 bases long and in frame from the first base. Looking up the germline V gene yields CDR1 MGHDK and CDR2 SYGVNS. Sample time point, as interpreted from the label and publication: about 28 days (+/-7) after the second vaccine dose. Because spike-specific TCR depth and breadth did not differ between the two schedules, AZD1222 recipients who got a second dose at roughly 4 weeks were pooled with those who got a second dose at roughly 12 weeks. Samples from vaccinated people were obtained from the UK trials COV001 and COV002, which included a single-blind randomized controlled phase 2/3 trial of AZD1222 (ChAdOx1 nCoV-19) in healthy adults. For TCRbeta chain sequencing, PBMC samples from trial participants were taken at day 0 and at day 28 after the second dose.

Beyond this particular receptor, the publication reports: Epitopes outside the regions mutated in the B.1.351 and B.1.1.7 variants were reportedly recognized by nearly half of the unique spike-specific TCRs. In the small 56-69-year group, the increase in depth fell short of significance, most likely because of low power. The vaccine-associated CD4 TCRs covered the entire spike protein, and the dominant responses fell in regions 160-218 and 743-854. Only five to seven AZD1222 recipients were SARS-CoV-2 seropositive at baseline, limiting conclusions about previously exposed vaccinees. Participants were mostly white British and included more females than males, and it was suggested by the authors that clonal diversity may have been underestimated. After two AZD1222 doses, both the breadth and the depth of spike-specific TCRs were significantly higher than at day 0 and than in MenACWY recipients. Because no samples from the day 14 peak response were available, repertoires could be characterized only after the peak T cell response.

The sequences come from peripheral blood, collected 28 days after the second AZD1222 dose. This clonotype originated in an adult who received the AZD1222 COVID-19 vaccine. The receptor chain draws on TRBV25-1 and TRBJ2-3, with TRBD1 matching 7 junction bases. The sequenced DNA: TGTGCCAGCAGTCTTCGACAGGGTGAAGGGGCAGATACGCAGTATTTT. The resulting protein is CASSLRQGEGADTQYF.